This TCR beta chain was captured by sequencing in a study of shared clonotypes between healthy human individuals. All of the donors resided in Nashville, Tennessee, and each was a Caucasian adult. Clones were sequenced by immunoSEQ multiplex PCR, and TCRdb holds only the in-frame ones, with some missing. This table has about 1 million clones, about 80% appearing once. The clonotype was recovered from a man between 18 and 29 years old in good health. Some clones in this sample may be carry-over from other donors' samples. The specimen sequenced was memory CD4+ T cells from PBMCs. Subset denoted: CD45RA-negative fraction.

CDR3 sequence reads: CASKVAGGVDTQYF. DNA of the CDR3: TGTGCCAGTAAGGTCGCGGGAGGAGTAGATACGCAGTATTTT. This chain links TRBV19 with TRBJ2-3; 8 positions agree with TRBD2. This CDR3 contains 14 residues. Per germline, CDR1 LNHDA and CDR2 SQIVND (reference sequence). Trimming cost V 7 bases and J 5 bases; bases outside gene matches: 8.